This T cell receptor (beta chain) came from a study of T-cell reconstitution after alpha-beta-depleted transplantation in children. Study-wide findings and caveats: A year post-transplant, T-cell counts and diversity derived mostly from newly produced T cells. Several hundred expanded graft clones reportedly were the source of alpha-beta T cells about two months after transplant.

For TCRbeta, the library was prepared with unique molecular identifiers. Via MiXCR, TCRdb re-called the PCR reads, giving one row per CDR3 protein. The sample records under 850,000 distinct CDR3 sequences, roughly 14% being singletons. This clonotype was counted at least ten times. Its antigen is not identified. Germline V gene sequence: CDR1 SGHRS, CDR2 YFSETQ. CDR3 length: 17 amino acids. V shed 3 bases and J 2 bases; nucleotides not matched to a gene: 11. V is TRBV5-1 and J is TRBJ2-5; TRBD2 matches at 9 bases. The sample here was PBMCs, taken before TCRalphabeta/CD19-depleted stem cell transplant. The clonotype was recovered from a girl aged 2-10 years with congenital amegakaryocytic thrombocytopenia, due to receive a stem cell transplant. CDR3 sequence reads: CASSSGLASVNQETQYF. CDR3 in DNA: TGCGCCAGCAGCTCGGGACTAGCCTCCGTTAATCAAGAGACCCAGTACTTC.